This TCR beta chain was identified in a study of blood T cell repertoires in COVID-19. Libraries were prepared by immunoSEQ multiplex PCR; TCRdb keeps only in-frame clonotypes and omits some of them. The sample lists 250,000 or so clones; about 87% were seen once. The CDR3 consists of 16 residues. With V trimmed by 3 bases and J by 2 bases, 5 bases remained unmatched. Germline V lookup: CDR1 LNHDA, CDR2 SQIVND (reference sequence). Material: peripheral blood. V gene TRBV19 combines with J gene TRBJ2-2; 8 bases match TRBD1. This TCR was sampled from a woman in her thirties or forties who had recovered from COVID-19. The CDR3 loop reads CASSIAGGHNTGELFF. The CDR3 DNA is TGTGCCAGTAGTATCGCAGGGGGCCATAACACCGGGGAGCTGTTTTTT.